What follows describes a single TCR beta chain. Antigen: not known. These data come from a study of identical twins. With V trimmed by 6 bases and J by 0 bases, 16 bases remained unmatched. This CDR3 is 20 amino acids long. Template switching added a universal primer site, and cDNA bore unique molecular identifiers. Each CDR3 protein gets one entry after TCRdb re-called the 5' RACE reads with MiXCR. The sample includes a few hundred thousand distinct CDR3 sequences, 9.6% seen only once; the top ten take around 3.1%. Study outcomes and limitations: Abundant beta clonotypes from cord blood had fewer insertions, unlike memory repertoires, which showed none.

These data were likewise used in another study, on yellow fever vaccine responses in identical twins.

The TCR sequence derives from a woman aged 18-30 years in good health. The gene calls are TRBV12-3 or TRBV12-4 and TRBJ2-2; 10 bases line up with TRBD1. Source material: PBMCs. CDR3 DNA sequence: TGTGCCAGCAGAATTGGGATAGGGACAGGGGTTCTGTCGAACACCGGGGAGCTGTTTTTT. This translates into CASRIGIGTGVLSNTGELFF.